The 7 T cell receptor beta chains below come from one sample, sequenced in a study of blood T cell repertoires in COVID-19. The assay was immunoSEQ multiplex PCR, and TCRdb's table has in-frame clones only and misses some. The sample lists 95,000 to 150,000 clones; about 83% were seen once. Sequencing was done on a sample of peripheral blood. The receptors shown here come from a man older than 75 with active or convalescent COVID-19.

As DNA, the CDR3 is TGTGCCAGCAGCTTAGTCGGTCGGACATATTCTGGAAACACCATATATTTT. It encodes CASSLVGRTYSGNTIYF. This sequence joins TRBV13 and TRBJ1-3; tentatively, D is TRBD1 (5 bases). The CDR3 is made up of 17 amino acids. Germline-derived CDR1 and CDR2 are PRHDT and FYEKMQ (reference sequence). The V gene lost 1 base and the J gene lost 1 base, with 14 bases spanning the gap.

The rearrangement uses TRBV2 and TRBJ1-5; maybe TRBD1 (5 bases). The ends were cut back, 2 bases at V and 1 base at J, with 9 bases in the middle. CDR1 is SNHLY, CDR2 FYNNEI, per germline. CDR3 size: 15 residues. The CDR3 sequence: CASSERGLSNQPQHF. The CDR3 nucleotides are TGTGCCAGCAGTGAAAGGGGCTTAAGCAATCAGCCCCAGCATTTT.

The chain joins TRBV6-5 to TRBJ1-5; no clear D. CDR3 length: 15 residues. Germline V gene data show CDR1 as MNHEY and CDR2 as SVGAGI. V dropped 8 bases and J dropped 3 bases, with 17 bases sitting between them. The CDR3 loop is CASSQGGRDNQPQHF. DNA of the CDR3: TGTGCCAGCTCTCAAGGTGGGAGGGACAATCAGCCCCAGCATTTT.

This chain connects TRBV9 to TRBJ2-3; D not certain. The length of the CDR3 is 15 residues. Germline values: CDR1 SGDLS, CDR2 YYNGEE. V was clipped by 1 base and J by 4 bases, with 13 bases between them. CDR3 in amino acids: CASSVILKSSDTQYF. CDR3 nucleotide sequence: TGTGCCAGCAGCGTAATCCTAAAAAGTTCAGATACGCAGTATTTT.

The chain joins TRBV6-1 to TRBJ1-2, with TRBD1 identical over 7 bases. Germline V CDR1 and CDR2: MNHNS, SASEGT. The CDR3 has 16 amino acids. After removal of 0 bases from V and 6 bases from J, the junction contained 10 bases not matched to a gene. The CDR3 nucleotides read TGTGCCAGCAGTGAAGCTCAACAGGGCAGGGGGAATGGCTACACCTTC. It yields the protein CASSEAQQGRGNGYTF.

V gene TRBV4-1 combines with J gene TRBJ1-2; no clear D. V lost 0 bases and J lost 3, with 14 bases in between. Germline V lookup: CDR1 MGHRA, CDR2 YSYEKL. The CDR3 is 16 amino acids. CDR3 in DNA: TGCGCCAGCAGCCAAGATGATCGGGGAGTTTACTATGGCTACACCTTC. Its protein product is CASSQDDRGVYYGYTF.

The J gene is TRBJ2-7, the V gene TRBV5-1; the D gene is possibly TRBD2 (7 bases). Germline loops: CDR1 SGHRS, CDR2 YFSETQ. Trimming pared 1 base from V and 2 bases from J, leaving 10 bases between. The CDR3 extends over 14 amino acids. CDR3 in amino acids: CASSLWEGAYEQYF. The CDR3 DNA reads TGCGCCAGCAGCTTGTGGGAGGGGGCCTACGAGCAGTACTTC. Using reference TRBV5-1 and TRBJ2-7 for the parts outside the CDR3, the full variable domain is KAGVTQTPRYLIKTRGQQVTLSCSPISGHRSVSWYQQTPGQGLQFLFEYFSETQRNKGNFPGRFSGRQFSNSRSEMNVSTLELGDSALYLCASSLWEGAYEQYFGPGTRLTVT.